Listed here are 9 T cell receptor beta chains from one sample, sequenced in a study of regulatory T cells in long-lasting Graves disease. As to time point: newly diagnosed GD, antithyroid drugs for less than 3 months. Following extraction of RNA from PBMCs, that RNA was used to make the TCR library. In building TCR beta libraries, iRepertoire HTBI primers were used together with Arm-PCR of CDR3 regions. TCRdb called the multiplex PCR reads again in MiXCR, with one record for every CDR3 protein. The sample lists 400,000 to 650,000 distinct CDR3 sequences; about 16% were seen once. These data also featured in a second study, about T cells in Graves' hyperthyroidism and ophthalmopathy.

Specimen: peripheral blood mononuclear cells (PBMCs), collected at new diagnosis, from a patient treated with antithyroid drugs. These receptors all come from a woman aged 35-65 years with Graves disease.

The CDR3: CASSVQAGAGNEQFF. The DNA of the CDR3 is TGTGCCAGCAGTGTGCAAGCGGGGGCCGGAAATGAGCAGTTCTTC. The rearrangement links TRBV6-1 to TRBJ2-1, with TRBD2 matching 8 bases. Germline V lookup: CDR1 MNHNS, CDR2 SASEGT. The length of the CDR3 is 15 residues. V gave up 4 bases and J gave up 7 bases; unmatched junction bases: 9.

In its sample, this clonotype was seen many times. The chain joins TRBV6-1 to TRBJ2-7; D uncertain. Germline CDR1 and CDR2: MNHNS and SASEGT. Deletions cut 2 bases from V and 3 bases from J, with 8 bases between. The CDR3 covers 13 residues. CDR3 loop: CASSERVNYEQYF. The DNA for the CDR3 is TGTGCCAGCAGTGAACGGGTTAACTACGAGCAGTACTTC.

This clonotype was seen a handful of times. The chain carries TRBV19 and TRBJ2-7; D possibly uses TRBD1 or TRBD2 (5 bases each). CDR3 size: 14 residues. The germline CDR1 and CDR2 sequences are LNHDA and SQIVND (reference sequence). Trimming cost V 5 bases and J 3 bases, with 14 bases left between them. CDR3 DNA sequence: TGTGCCAGTAGTGACAGCGGAGAAATCTACGAGCAGTACTTC. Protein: CASSDSGEIYEQYF.

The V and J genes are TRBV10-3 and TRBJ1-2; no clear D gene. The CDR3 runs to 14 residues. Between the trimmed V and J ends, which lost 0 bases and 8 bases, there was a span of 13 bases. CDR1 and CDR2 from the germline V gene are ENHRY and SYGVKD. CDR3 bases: TGTGCCATCAGTGAGTCGGACGAAGTCGGCGGCTACACCTTC. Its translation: CAISESDEVGGYTF.

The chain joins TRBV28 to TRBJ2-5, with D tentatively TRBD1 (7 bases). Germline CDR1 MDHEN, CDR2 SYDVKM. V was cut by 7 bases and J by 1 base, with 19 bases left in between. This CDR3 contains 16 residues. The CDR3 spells CASTKWPGGSQETQYF. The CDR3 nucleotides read TGTGCCAGCACCAAATGGCCAGGGGGGTCCCAAGAGACCCAGTACTTC.

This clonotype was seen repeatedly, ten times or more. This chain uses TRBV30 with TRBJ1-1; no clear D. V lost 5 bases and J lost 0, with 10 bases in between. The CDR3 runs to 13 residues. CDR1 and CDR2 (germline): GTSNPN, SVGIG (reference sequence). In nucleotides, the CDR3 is TGTGCCTGGGGACGGAATATGAACACTGAAGCTTTCTTT. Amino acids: CAWGRNMNTEAFF.

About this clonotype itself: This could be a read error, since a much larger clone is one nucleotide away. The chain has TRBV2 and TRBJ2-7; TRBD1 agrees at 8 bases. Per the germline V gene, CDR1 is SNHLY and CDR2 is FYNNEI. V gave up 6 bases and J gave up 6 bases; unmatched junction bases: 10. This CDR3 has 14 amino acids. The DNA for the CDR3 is TGTGCCAGCAGCGAGCAACAGGGGGTCTGCGAGCAGTACTTC. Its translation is CASSEQQGVCEQYF.

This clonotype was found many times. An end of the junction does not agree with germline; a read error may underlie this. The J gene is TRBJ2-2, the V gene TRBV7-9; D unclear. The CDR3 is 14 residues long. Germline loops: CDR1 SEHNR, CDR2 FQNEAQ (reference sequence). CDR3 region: CASSPPTNTGELFF. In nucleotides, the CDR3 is TGCGCCAGCAGCCCGCCCACGAACACCGGGGAGCTGTTTTTT.

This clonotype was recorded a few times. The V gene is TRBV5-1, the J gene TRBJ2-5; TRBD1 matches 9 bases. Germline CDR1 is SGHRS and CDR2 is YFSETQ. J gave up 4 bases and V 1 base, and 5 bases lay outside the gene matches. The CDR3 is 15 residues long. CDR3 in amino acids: CASSLQQGAIETQYF. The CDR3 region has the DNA TGCGCCAGCAGCTTGCAACAGGGGGCTATAGAGACCCAGTACTTC.